The rows below give T cell receptor beta chains drawn from one sample of a study of T-cell reconstitution after alpha-beta-depleted transplantation in children. TCRdb re-analysed the PCR reads in MiXCR, keeping a single row per CDR3 protein. The table lists tens of thousands of distinct CDR3 sequences, about 50% of them singletons. The material was peripheral blood, obtained before TCRalphabeta/CD19-depleted stem cell transplant. These receptors all come from a boy less than two years old with SCID, due to receive a stem cell transplant. The CDR3 runs from the conserved cysteine through the conserved F or W. Fields, in order: D gene, clone size, J gene, V gene, CDR3 DNA, CDR3 protein. A D gene is named only where the DNA matches it firmly. Clone size is stated in some rows and not others, as once, few, many or a class when expanded.

D gene: TRBD1; clone size: .; J gene: TRBJ1-1; V gene: TRBV20-1; CDR3 DNA: TGCAGTGCTAGAGATCTTGGGACAGGCGAAGCTTTCTTT; CDR3 protein: CSARDLGTGEAFF
D gene: .; clone size: .; J gene: TRBJ2-3; V gene: TRBV4-2; CDR3 DNA: TGTGCCAGCAGCCCCGCTAGCACAGATACGCAGTATTTT; CDR3 protein: CASSPASTDTQYF
D gene: .; clone size: .; J gene: TRBJ2-1; V gene: TRBV20-1; CDR3 DNA: TGCAGTGCTTGGTCCCGGGACTACAATGAGCAGTTCTTC; CDR3 protein: CSAWSRDYNEQFF
D gene: TRBD2; clone size: .; J gene: TRBJ2-3; V gene: TRBV2; CDR3 DNA: TGTGCCAGCAGGAAGACTAGCGGCGGCACAGATACGCAGTATTTT; CDR3 protein: CASRKTSGGTDTQYF
D gene: .; clone size: many; J gene: TRBJ2-1; V gene: TRBV6-2/TRBV6-3; CDR3 DNA: TGTGCCAGCAGTTACCATGGGGACGGCTTCAATGAGCAGTTCTTC; CDR3 protein: CASSYHGDGFNEQFF
D gene: TRBD1; clone size: few; J gene: TRBJ1-2; V gene: TRBV7-9; CDR3 DNA: TGTGCCAGCAGCCCACAGGACAGGGGCATTGGCTACACCTTC; CDR3 protein: CASSPQDRGIGYTF
D gene: .; clone size: .; J gene: TRBJ2-2; V gene: TRBV10-1; CDR3 DNA: TGCGCCAGGGGACCCTGGAGCCCCGGGGAGCTGTTTTTT; CDR3 protein: CARGPWSPGELFF
D gene: TRBD1; clone size: once; J gene: TRBJ1-2; V gene: TRBV5-1; CDR3 DNA: TGCGCCAGCAGCTCAGGGACAGGGATTCGCTATGGCTACACCTTC; CDR3 protein: CASSSGTGIRYGYTF
D gene: TRBD1; clone size: .; J gene: TRBJ1-4; V gene: TRBV20-1; CDR3 DNA: TGCAGTGCTAGAAAAGCAGGGGGCAATGAAAAACTGTTTTTT; CDR3 protein: CSARKAGGNEKLFF
D gene: .; clone size: .; J gene: TRBJ1-2; V gene: TRBV7-8; CDR3 DNA: TGTGCCAGCAGCTCCCAGGACAGAACCAAGGACTATGGCTACACCTTC; CDR3 protein: CASSSQDRTKDYGYTF
D gene: TRBD2; clone size: .; J gene: TRBJ2-7; V gene: TRBV6-1; CDR3 DNA: TGTGCCAGCAGCTCGAGCGGGGGGCCTTCCTACGAGCAGTACTTC; CDR3 protein: CASSSSGGPSYEQYF
D gene: TRBD1; clone size: .; J gene: TRBJ2-2; V gene: TRBV10-3; CDR3 DNA: TGTGCCATCAGTGAGAAGACAGGGGGTCGCGCCGGGGAGCTGTTTTTT; CDR3 protein: CAISEKTGGRAGELFF
D gene: TRBD1; clone size: few; J gene: TRBJ1-1; V gene: TRBV6-6; CDR3 DNA: TGTGCCAGCACCGAGACAGGGAGCCACACTGAAGCTTTCTTT; CDR3 protein: CASTETGSHTEAFF
D gene: TRBD2; clone size: .; J gene: TRBJ2-1; V gene: TRBV5-1; CDR3 DNA: TGCGCCAGCAGCCTGACTAGCGGGAATGAGCAGTTCTTC; CDR3 protein: CASSLTSGNEQFF